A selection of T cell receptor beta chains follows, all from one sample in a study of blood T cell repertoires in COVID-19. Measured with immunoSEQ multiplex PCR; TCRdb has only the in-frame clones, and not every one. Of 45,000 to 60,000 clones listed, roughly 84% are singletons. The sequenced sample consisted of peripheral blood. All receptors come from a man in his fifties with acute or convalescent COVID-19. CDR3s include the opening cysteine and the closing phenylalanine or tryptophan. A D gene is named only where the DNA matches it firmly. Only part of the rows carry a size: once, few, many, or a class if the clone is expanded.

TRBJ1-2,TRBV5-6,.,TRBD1,TGTGCCAGCAGATTAGACAGGGTCTATGGCTACACCTTC,CASRLDRVYGYTF
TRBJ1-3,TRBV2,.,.,TGTGCCAGCAGCGAGGCAGGGCCTGGAAACACCATATATTTT,CASSEAGPGNTIYF
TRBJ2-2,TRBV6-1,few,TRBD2,TGTGCCAGCAGTGAAATTGGGGGGGGACTCGGGAACACCGGGGAGCTGTTTTTT,CASSEIGGGLGNTGELFF
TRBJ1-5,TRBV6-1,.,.,TGTGCCAGCAGTGGGATTTGGGGGGGGGATAGCAATCAGCCCCAGCATTTT,CASSGIWGGDSNQPQHF
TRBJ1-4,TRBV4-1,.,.,TGCGCCAGCAGCCTGAGACCACACGGAGATGAAAAACTGTTTTTT,CASSLRPHGDEKLFF
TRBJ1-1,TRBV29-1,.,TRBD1,TGCAGCGTTGGGGGACAGGGGGCTGAGGCTTTCTTT,CSVGGQGAEAFF
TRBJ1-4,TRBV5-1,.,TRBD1,TGCGCCAGCAGCTCAGGGGGACGGGAAAAACTGTTTTTT,CASSSGGREKLFF
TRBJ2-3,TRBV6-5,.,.,TGTGCCAGCAGTTCGCTCGGAGATACGCAGTATTTT,CASSSLGDTQYF
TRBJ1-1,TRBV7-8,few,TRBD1,TGTGCCAGCAGCAAAGTAACAGGGGAAATGAACACTGAAGCTTTCTTT,CASSKVTGEMNTEAFF
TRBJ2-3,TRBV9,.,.,TGTGCCAGCACAGGGGCTAGCACAGATACGCAGTATTTT,CASTGASTDTQYF
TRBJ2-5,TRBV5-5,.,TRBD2,TGTGCCAGCAGCCCTGGTATTAGCGGGATAGAGACCCAGTACTTC,CASSPGISGIETQYF
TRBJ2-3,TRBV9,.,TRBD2,TGTGCCAGCAGCCCATCGCTAGCGGGAGGGGTGGCAGATACGCAGTATTTT,CASSPSLAGGVADTQYF
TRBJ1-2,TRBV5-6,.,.,TGTGCCAAAGGGCGGGAAGACTATGGCTACACCTTC,CAKGREDYGYTF